This T cell receptor beta chain emerged from a study of blood T cell repertoires in COVID-19 (dated by TCRdb to 2020 to 2022). A note on the overall study: The collaborator samples originated in the United States, Italy and Spain and spanned the acute and convalescent phases of COVID-19. The material from the prospective study consisted of cDNA or gDNA derived from T cells, B-cell-depleted T cells, or PBMCs. HLA class I and class II types, where available, came from metadata supplied by the sample provider rather than from assay-based typing. Sample metadata almost always included a de-identified subject ID, COVID-19 status, age in years and sex. Deeply sampled blood TCRbeta repertoires from subjects exposed to, actively infected with, or recovered from COVID-19 were included in the dataset. The samples were drawn from two sources: the first 160 participants of the ongoing ImmuneRACE study, and 1,000 to 1,500 subjects contributed by 6 global collaborators. The repertoires were released in a freely available public database intended as a resource for research on the immune response to SARS-CoV-2.

Each collaborating institution followed its own protocols to collect whole blood in K2EDTA tubes. For TCRbeta analysis, collaborators shipped samples as frozen whole blood, isolated PBMCs, or DNA extracted from either of those sample types. The immunoSEQ Assay, a bias-controlled multiplex PCR, was used to amplify TCRbeta CDR3 regions from genomic DNA. The authors' pipeline ran thus. Within the assay, amplification of reference gene primers was used to estimate how many nucleated cells each sample contained. To quantify the absolute abundance of each unique TCRbeta CDR3 rearrangement, sequence reads were collapsed and filtered. For each sample, productive Simpson clonality was calculated as the square root of Simpson's diversity index across productive rearrangements. As stored in TCRdb, this immuneACCESS dataset retains in-frame rearrangements with V and J assigned. A fraction of the clones does not appear; measured against another copy, unresolved V genes explain less than half of the discrepancy, and the remainder lacks a known reason. That table supplies the V and J calls and clone size; D and trimming were determined from the DNA. Recorded for this sample are 100,000 to 150,000 clones; roughly 90% of them occurred a single time. Of the sample, under 4.5% falls within the top ten clones.

The CDR3 covers 15 residues, taking in both the cysteine and the phenylalanine. Left in the record is the CDR3 DNA by itself, 45 bases read in frame from the first base. Sequences SGHNT (CDR1) and YYREEE (CDR2) are obtained from the germline V gene (reference sequence). V trim: 0 bases; J trim: 1 base; unmatched bases: 1. As concerns this clone: It lacks a known antigen. Base qualities are not provided; no much larger clone lies one nucleotide away.

The research as a whole found: Clinical and demographic metadata were provided uncurated, with the amount varying by source and participant.

The clonotype originates from a man aged 45-65 years with active COVID-19. The rearrangement combines TRBV5-4 with TRBJ2-1; TRBD2 lines up with 7 middle nucleotides. What was sequenced was peripheral blood. The bases are TGTGCCAGCAGCTTGGGGGGGGGATCCTACAATGAGCAGTTCTTC. This sequence encodes CASSLGGGSYNEQFF. This CDR3, with the reference TRBV5-4 and TRBJ2-1 proteins standing in past its ends, gives the full variable domain ETGVTQSPTHLIKTRGQQVTLRCSSQSGHNTVSWYQQALGQGPQFIFQYYREEENGRGNFPPRFSGLQFPNYSSELNVNALELDDSALYLCASSLGGGSYNEQFFGPGTRLTVL.